This TCR beta chain was identified during a study of PD-L1 blockade in urothelial cancer. Study-wide background: The researchers analyzed blood 3 weeks (second dose) and 6 weeks after treatment start.

Trimming removed 5 bases at V and 8 bases at J, with 12 bases between. This CDR3 has 12 residues. Germline loops: CDR1 MDHEN, CDR2 SYDVKM. The investigators introduced synthetic TCR analog templates into each PCR as spikes. The table came from immunoSEQ multiplex PCR; TCRdb's copy has only in-frame clones and leaves some out. Here the sample spans tens of thousands of clones, about nine tenths being singletons. Time point defined: pretreatment peripheral blood. Patients were living with locally advanced or metastatic urothelial carcinoma. Peripheral blood mononuclear cells were collected from every patient before and during treatment, yielding between 1 and 8 samples per patient.

Sequencing was performed on PBMCs, taken around atezolizumab (anti-PD-L1) treatment. The genes are TRBV28 and TRBJ1-2; tentatively, D is TRBD1 (6 bases). This clonotype was sampled from a man in his 70s with urothelial cancer. The CDR3 loop is CASSQGSLGYTF. CDR3 in DNA: TGTGCCAGCAGTCAGGGGAGTTTGGGCTACACCTTC.